The 17 T cell receptor beta chains below were found in one sample sequenced in a study of CD8 T cells in ankylosing spondylitis. Each CDR3 protein is one row after TCRdb ran MiXCR on the 5' RACE reads. Found here are a few hundred thousand distinct CDR3 sequences, 18% of them singletons; the top ten hold under 40%. Sequenced material: blood, either unsorted or a sorted T cell fraction (not recorded which). These receptors all stem from a male donor with ankylosing spondylitis or in good health (not recorded which).

This clonotype has only a few counts. The chain employs TRBV29-1 and TRBJ2-3; TRBD2 matches at 8 bases. Germline CDR1 reads SQVTM; CDR2 reads ANQGSEA. Losses at the gene ends were 6 bases for V and 6 bases for J; bases not matched to a gene: 2. This CDR3 has 11 amino acids. The CDR3 reads CSVPGGDTQYF. The CDR3 DNA is TGCAGCGTGCCGGGAGGGGATACGCAGTATTTT.

This clonotype was recorded a few times. CDR3 DNA sequence: TGCAGTGCTAGAGAGAATACAGGGGGGGTCAAAAACATTCAGTACTTC. Translated: CSARENTGGVKNIQYF. V usage is TRBV20-1 and J usage is TRBJ2-4, with a weak D call TRBD1 (8 bases). Trimming shortened V by 0 bases and J by 3 bases, and 15 bases separated the two germline ends. From germline, CDR1 is DFQATT and CDR2 SNEGSKA (reference sequence). The CDR3 is 16 amino acids.

This clonotype has more than one count but fewer than ten. V is TRBV7-1 and J is TRBJ2-1; 12 bases are shared with TRBD2. TRBV7-1 belongs to the ORF category, with a function that is uncertain. The CDR3 runs 22 residues. V was clipped by 3 bases and J by 2 bases; unmatched bases: 20. The CDR3 nucleotides read TGTGCCAGCAGCTCCGGGACAGGGGCCAACCTACTAGCGGGAGGCACCTACAATGAGCAGTTCTTC. This encodes CASSSGTGANLLAGGTYNEQFF.

This clonotype was found a few times. The rearrangement links TRBV2 to TRBJ2-7, with D unclear. This CDR3 is 14 amino acids long. V was clipped by 2 bases and J by 3 bases, with 11 bases between them. The germline V gene encodes CDR1 SNHLY and CDR2 FYNNEI. CDR3 in DNA: TGTGCCAGCAGTGAAATTAATGACGACTACGAGCAGTACTTC. This codes for CASSEINDDYEQYF.

This chain uses TRBV12-3 or TRBV12-4 with TRBJ2-5; 14 bases agree with TRBD2. This CDR3 is 16 amino acids long. Trimming took 7 bases from V and 5 from J; bases not matched to a gene: 9. The DNA for the CDR3 is TGTGCCAGCACCCTAGGGACTAGCGGGAGAGGCGAGACCCAGTACTTC. This sequence encodes CASTLGTSGRGETQYF.

This sequence joins TRBV2 and TRBJ2-3, with 10 bases matching TRBD2. This CDR3 is 17 amino acids long. Germline trimming cut 4 bases from V and 0 bases from J; bases unmatched to any gene: 7. Germline V gives CDR1 SNHLY, CDR2 FYNNEI. CDR3 sequence reads: CASSGLSSGSSTDTQYF. The CDR3 nucleotides read TGTGCCAGCAGTGGACTGTCTAGCGGGAGTAGCACAGATACGCAGTATTTT.

Remarks on this clonotype: At one of its ends the junction is not consistent with the germline gene, which may arise from a read error. V is TRBV3-1 and J is TRBJ2-7, with D maybe TRBD2 (6 bases). The germline V gene encodes CDR1 LGHDT and CDR2 YNNKEL (reference sequence). The CDR3 loop spans 16 amino acids. The CDR3 region has the DNA TGTGCCAGCAGCCAAGTCATAGGCGGGGTTACCTACAAGCAGTACTTC. Protein: CASSQVIGGVTYKQYF.

The chain recombines TRBV7-9 with TRBJ1-1; 8 bases line up with TRBD1. The CDR3 has 15 amino acids. In germline, CDR1 is SEHNR, CDR2 FQNEAQ (reference sequence). After removal of 6 bases from V and 5 bases from J, the junction contained 11 bases not matched to a gene. The CDR3 region is CASRNPGGALTEAFF. The CDR3 coding sequence is TGTGCCAGCAGAAATCCAGGGGGCGCACTAACTGAAGCTTTCTTT.

This chain links TRBV24-1 with TRBJ2-1; 7 positions agree with TRBD2. V was clipped by 4 bases and J by 5 bases; unmatched bases: 7. The CDR3 covers 15 residues. The germline gives CDR1 KGHDR, CDR2 SFDVKD. The chain's CDR3 is CATSEGGRLDNEQFF. The CDR3 region has the DNA TGTGCCACCAGTGAAGGCGGGAGATTGGACAATGAGCAGTTCTTC.

Ten or more counts support this clonotype. The chain employs TRBV27 and TRBJ1-1; no firm D call. CDR1 is MNHEY, CDR2 SMNVEV, per germline (reference sequence). V dropped 5 bases and J dropped 2 bases, with 9 bases sitting between them. This CDR3 spans 13 amino acids. DNA for the CDR3: TGTGCCAGCAGTGACATACTTAACACTGAAGCTTTCTTT. It is translated as CASSDILNTEAFF.

The chain carries TRBV15 and TRBJ2-3; 7 positions agree with TRBD1. There are 17 residues in the CDR3. Germline assignment: CDR1 LNHNV and CDR2 YYDKDF (reference sequence). V lost 0 bases and J lost 6; bases outside the gene matches: 12. DNA for the CDR3: TGTGCCACCAGCAGAGATGACAGGGTGGAGAAGTTGGATACGCAGTATTTT. Its translation: CATSRDDRVEKLDTQYF. Supplemented by reference TRBV15 and TRBJ2-3, the full variable domain reads DAMVIQNPRYQVTQFGKPVTLSCSQTLNHNVMYWYQQKSSQAPKLLFHYYDKDFNNEADTPDNFQSRRPNTSFCFLDIRSPGLGDTAMYLCATSRDDRVEKLDTQYFGPGTRLTVL.

This clonotype was recorded at least ten times. The chain joins TRBV5-6 to TRBJ2-5, with 8 positions matching TRBD2. The V gene end was trimmed by 3 bases and the J gene end by 5 bases; junction bases not matched to a gene: 18. Germline V gene lookup returns CDR1 SGHDT and CDR2 YYEEEE. CDR3 size: 18 residues. The CDR3 loop is CASSSNLPERELEETQYF. The CDR3 bases are TGTGCCAGCAGCTCAAACCTCCCGGAGCGGGAGTTAGAGGAGACCCAGTACTTC.

The sample holds many counts of this clonotype. This rearrangement joins TRBV6-1 to TRBJ1-4; 8 bases match TRBD1. V lost 10 bases, J lost 5 bases, and 9 bases stayed unmatched. Germline CDR1 reads MNHNS; CDR2 reads SASEGT. This CDR3 has 14 residues. The CDR3 coding sequence is TGTGCCACCAATCCCGGGACAGGCAATGAAAAACTGTTTTTT. Its translation is CATNPGTGNEKLFF.

This chain connects TRBV4-1 to TRBJ2-3, with 7 bases lining up with TRBD1. V was clipped by 0 bases and J by 2 bases; unmatched bases: 5. CDR3 length equals 16 residues. The germline V gene has CDR1 MGHRA and CDR2 YSYEKL. In nucleotides, the CDR3 is TGCGCCAGCAGCCAAGACTTGGGACAGAACACAGATACGCAGTATTTT. It is translated as CASSQDLGQNTDTQYF.

This clonotype appeared a few times. V is TRBV6-2 or TRBV6-3 and J is TRBJ2-2; no clear D. Germline V CDR1 and CDR2: MNHEY, SVGEGT. The V end lost 2 bases, the J end lost 3 bases, and 1 base lay between the germline ends. The CDR3 is 12 amino acids. CDR3 sequence reads: CASSYHTGELFF. The CDR3 DNA is TGTGCCAGCAGTTACCACACCGGGGAGCTGTTTTTT.

This clonotype was counted many times. V and J are TRBV5-1 and TRBJ2-2; no firm D call. CDR1 is SGHRS, CDR2 YFSETQ, per germline. V gave up 1 base and J gave up 0 bases, with 7 bases separating them. The CDR3 contains 15 residues. The CDR3 loop reads CASSLFQPNTGELFF. The CDR3 DNA reads TGCGCCAGCAGCTTGTTCCAGCCGAACACCGGGGAGCTGTTTTTT. The variable domain in full, completed from reference TRBV5-1 and TRBJ2-2, reads KAGVTQTPRYLIKTRGQQVTLSCSPISGHRSVSWYQQTPGQGLQFLFEYFSETQRNKGNFPGRFSGRQFSNSRSEMNVSTLELGDSALYLCASSLFQPNTGELFFGEGSRLTVL.

Of note for this clonotype: One junction end does not reproduce the germline sequence, and a read error may be involved. The chain carries TRBV4-1 and TRBJ2-1; 10 bases match TRBD2. Germline loops: CDR1 MGHRA, CDR2 YSYEKL. The CDR3 spans 18 residues. The CDR3 DNA sequence: TGCGCCAGCAGCCAATCCCTCGGGCTAGCGGGAGCGTACAATAAGCAGTTCTTC. This translates into CASSQSLGLAGAYNKQFF.